A selection of T cell receptor beta chains follows, all from one sample in a study of blood T cell repertoires in COVID-19. Clones were read by immunoSEQ multiplex PCR, and TCRdb kept only the in-frame ones, dropping some. The table shows approximately 75,000 clones, with approximately 80% occurring only once. Source material: peripheral blood. Receptor source: a woman in her forties or fifties with acute or convalescent COVID-19. Both conserved end residues are part of each CDR3. A D gene is named only where the DNA matches it firmly. Only some rows state a clone size, as once, few, many or a class for expanded clones.

CDR3nt	CDR3aa	d_gene	j_gene	abundance	v_gene
TGTGCCTGGGGCCCTCAGACCCAGTACTTC	CAWGPQTQYF	.	TRBJ2-5	.	TRBV30
TGTGCTAGTGCCGGGGGTCCAAATAGCAATCAGCCCCAGCATTTT	CASAGGPNSNQPQHF	.	TRBJ1-5	.	TRBV12-5
TGCAGTGCCAGGATCCTGAATGAGCAGTTCTTC	CSARILNEQFF	.	TRBJ2-1	once	TRBV20-1
TGTGCCAGCAGCGCCGATTGGGCCGGATTGAACACTGAAGCTTTCTTT	CASSADWAGLNTEAFF	.	TRBJ1-1	.	TRBV7-9
TGTGCCAGCAGCTTAGGAGGTTTCGATGAAAAACTGTTTTTT	CASSLGGFDEKLFF	.	TRBJ1-4	.	TRBV7-2
TGCAGCGCTACAGGGTTAGGTGAAGCTTTCTTT	CSATGLGEAFF	.	TRBJ1-1	.	TRBV29-1
TGTGCTAGCAGCTCCGGCGTGGGGGGAGGGGGCGAGCAGTACTTC	CASSSGVGGGGEQYF	.	TRBJ2-7	.	TRBV7-7
TGTGCCAGCAGCTCATGGGACAGGGGAAATCAGCCCCAGCATTTT	CASSSWDRGNQPQHF	TRBD1	TRBJ1-5	.	TRBV5-8
TGCGCCAGCAGCCGGAATCCGGGACTAGAAGGTTATGAGCAGTTCTTC	CASSRNPGLEGYEQFF	TRBD2	TRBJ2-1	.	TRBV4-3
TGTGCAAGTCGCTTTACGTTGGCAGGGTTTTATGGCTACACCTTC	CASRFTLAGFYGYTF	.	TRBJ1-2	once	TRBV12-2
TGTGCCAGTTGCCAGGGGGCTAATTTAGATACGCAGTATTTT	CASCQGANLDTQYF	TRBD1	TRBJ2-3	.	TRBV6-5
TGTGCCAGCAGTTACCCCGACTACAGGGACCCCCTCCACTTT	CASSYPDYRDPLHF	.	TRBJ1-6	.	TRBV6-2/TRBV6-3
TGTGCCAGCAGTTTAGTGGCAGAGGAGACTGAAGCTTTCTTT	CASSLVAEETEAFF	.	TRBJ1-1	.	TRBV28
TGTGCCAGCAGCCAAGACAGGGATGGTGAAAAACTGTTTTTT	CASSQDRDGEKLFF	TRBD1	TRBJ1-4	few	TRBV6-6
TGCAGTGTTGATTTTACCGGGACAGGCGATTTTAATGGCTACACCTTC	CSVDFTGTGDFNGYTF	TRBD1	TRBJ1-2	.	TRBV29-1
TGTGCCAGCAGCCCAGGGACTAGCGGGATCACCGGGGAGCTGTTTTTT	CASSPGTSGITGELFF	TRBD2	TRBJ2-2	.	TRBV13
TGTGCCGCGGCGGGAGGGCGGAACGAGCAGTACTTC	CAAAGGRNEQYF	TRBD2	TRBJ2-7	.	TRBV28
TGTGCCAGCAGCACCTACTGGACTAGCGGGAGACGAGGGACAGATACGCAGTATTTT	CASSTYWTSGRRGTDTQYF	TRBD2	TRBJ2-3	few	TRBV28
TGTGCCAGCAGCTTAATCAGGGACGGGGAGCTGTTTTTT	CASSLIRDGELFF	.	TRBJ2-2	.	TRBV13
TGTGCCAGCAGCGACGAGCGGGGGGGCTTCTACGAGCAGTACTTC	CASSDERGGFYEQYF	TRBD2	TRBJ2-7	.	TRBV5-5
TGTGCCAGCAGTCCCCTCGGGAGCACAGATACGCAGTATTTT	CASSPLGSTDTQYF	.	TRBJ2-3	.	TRBV28
TGTGCCAGCAGTCTTATTATGGGGGCACGGGAGACCCAGTACTTC	CASSLIMGARETQYF	.	TRBJ2-5	.	TRBV2
TGTGCCAGCTCAACCGCGGACTCCACCGCCGGGGAGCTGTTTTTT	CASSTADSTAGELFF	.	TRBJ2-2	.	TRBV18
TGTGCCAGCAGCGCGCGAGGGGGGGCCTACTATGGCTACACCTTC	CASSARGGAYYGYTF	.	TRBJ1-2	.	TRBV9
TGTGCCAGCAGCCGGGGTTGGACCCAGTACTTC	CASSRGWTQYF	.	TRBJ2-5	.	TRBV2
TGTGCCATCAGTAGGACAGGGGCCACCGGGGAGCTGTTTTTT	CAISRTGATGELFF	TRBD1	TRBJ2-2	.	TRBV10-3
TGTGCCAGTAGTTTGATCGGTTCACCCCTCCACTTT	CASSLIGSPLHF	.	TRBJ1-6	.	TRBV19
TGTGCCAGCAGGGGGGACAGTAATGAAAAACTGTTTTTT	CASRGDSNEKLFF	TRBD1	TRBJ1-4	.	TRBV2
TGTGCCAGCAGCCCGGCCCAGGGATTCTACGAGCAGTACTTC	CASSPAQGFYEQYF	.	TRBJ2-7	.	TRBV5-4
TGTGCCAGCAGTCCACAAACAGGGGGTAGAGTCGAAAAACTGTTTTTT	CASSPQTGGRVEKLFF	TRBD1	TRBJ1-4	.	TRBV28
TGTGCCATCCCAGGGGCAGCCCAAACAACCTACGAGCAGTACTTC	CAIPGAAQTTYEQYF	.	TRBJ2-7	.	TRBV21-1
TGTGCCAGCAGCAACAGACAGGGATGGAATGAGCAGTTCTTC	CASSNRQGWNEQFF	TRBD1	TRBJ2-1	.	TRBV2
TGTGCCTGGAGTGGTGAGGCTAGCGGGTCCTACGAGCAGTACTTC	CAWSGEASGSYEQYF	TRBD2	TRBJ2-7	.	TRBV30
TGTGCCAGCAGCTTAGCCCAGCGGGGGTTTGGGGAGACCCAGTACTTC	CASSLAQRGFGETQYF	TRBD2	TRBJ2-5	few	TRBV7-2
TGTGCCAGCAGTTACTTCACAGGCTATGGCTACACCTTC	CASSYFTGYGYTF	.	TRBJ1-2	.	TRBV6-5
TGCGCCAGCAGGAGGGAGACAGGGGCGAGTGAAGCTTTCTTT	CASRRETGASEAFF	TRBD1	TRBJ1-1	.	TRBV5-1
TGTGCCAGCAGCCAAGATGCAGGGGGCGGCAATCAGCCCCAGCATTTT	CASSQDAGGGNQPQHF	TRBD1	TRBJ1-5	.	TRBV4-2
TGCGCCAGCAGCCAAGCGGGGGGAACGAACACCGGGGAGCTGTTTTTT	CASSQAGGTNTGELFF	TRBD2	TRBJ2-2	.	TRBV4-3
TGCGCCAGCAGAGAGACGGGACTAGCGAGGGATGAGCAGTTCTTC	CASRETGLARDEQFF	TRBD2	TRBJ2-1	.	TRBV5-1
TGTGCCAGCAGTAAAAGAGGGAGGAATGAAAAACTGTTTTTT	CASSKRGRNEKLFF	.	TRBJ1-4	.	TRBV25-1
TGTGCCAGCAGCTTAGGGTCCGGTGCTAGCACAGATACGCAGTATTTT	CASSLGSGASTDTQYF	.	TRBJ2-3	.	TRBV7-2
TGTGCCTCCAGCCGAGGGCTAGCGGGGGGATCGGCCGGGCACGAGCAGTACTTC	CASSRGLAGGSAGHEQYF	TRBD2	TRBJ2-7	.	TRBV19
TGTGCCAGCAGCAAGACAGGGGAAAAACTGTTTTTT	CASSKTGEKLFF	TRBD1	TRBJ1-4	.	TRBV7-2
TGTGCCAGCGGATGGGGGGGTATGAACACTGAAGCTTTCTTT	CASGWGGMNTEAFF	.	TRBJ1-1	once	TRBV7-9
TGTGCCAGTAGCAAACTAGCGGGAGAGGGTGGTGAGCAGTTCTTC	CASSKLAGEGGEQFF	TRBD2	TRBJ2-1	.	TRBV19
TGTGCCAGCAGCGAGGAGGATTACAATGAGCAGTTCTTC	CASSEEDYNEQFF	.	TRBJ2-1	.	TRBV9
TGTGCCAGCAGTTACGGCCTAGCCCAGTTCTTC	CASSYGLAQFF	.	TRBJ2-1	once	TRBV6-2/TRBV6-3
TGCGCCAGCAGCTCTGGACAGGGGAGGACTAGCGGGGCCGGGGAGCTGTTTTTT	CASSSGQGRTSGAGELFF	TRBD2	TRBJ2-2	.	TRBV5-1
TGCGCCAGCAGTGAGCTAGCGGCTTCGAACACCGGGGAGCTGTTTTTT	CASSELAASNTGELFF	TRBD2	TRBJ2-2	.	TRBV10-2
TGTGCCAGCAGTGATCGCCCCCCTACTGTCCCCTACAATGAGCAGTTCTTC	CASSDRPPTVPYNEQFF	.	TRBJ2-1	once	TRBV2
TGCAGTGCTAGTTTGGCTGGAGGGGGCGTTGGGGCTTTCTTT	CSASLAGGGVGAFF	TRBD1	TRBJ1-1	.	TRBV20-1